The 20 T cell receptor beta chains below all came from one sample that was sequenced in a study of beta chain features in type 1 diabetes. Expressed TCRB transcripts were sequenced after all isolated RNA was converted to cDNA. The repertoire was sequenced with immunoSEQ multiplex PCR; TCRdb's copy has only in-frame clones and lacks some. The table lists roughly 380,000 clones, around 20% of them singletons. Sequencing was done on a sample of naive CD4+ T cells from blood. The receptors originated from a woman aged 18-30 years in good health.

This clone turned up a few times. J is TRBJ2-5 and V is TRBV2; weak D call: TRBD2 (5 bases). The V and J ends lost 7 bases and 0 bases respectively, with 9 bases between them. CDR3 size: 13 residues. Per germline, CDR1 SNHLY and CDR2 FYNNEI. CDR3 sequence: CASNSDYQETQYF. The CDR3 coding sequence is TGTGCCAGCAACTCGGACTACCAAGAGACCCAGTACTTC.

As DNA, the CDR3 is TGTGCCATCAAAGGGGACACCTCCTACGAGCAGTACTTC. Translated: CAIKGDTSYEQYF. The genes are TRBV10-3 and TRBJ2-7, with D possibly being TRBD1 (6 bases). The V end lost 7 bases, the J end lost 0 bases, and 10 bases lay between the germline ends. This CDR3 is built from 13 residues. CDR1 and CDR2 from the germline V gene are ENHRY and SYGVKD.

This clone turned up a few times. The chain employs TRBV7-2 and TRBJ2-1; 13 nucleotides match TRBD2. The CDR3 runs to 13 residues. Germline V lookup: CDR1 SGHTA, CDR2 FQGNSA. With V trimmed by 8 bases and J by 8 bases, 3 bases remained unmatched. The CDR3 DNA reads as TGTGCCAGCCGGACTAGCGGGAGTGATGAGCAGTTCTTC. Its translation is CASRTSGSDEQFF.

This clone appeared a few times. The genes are TRBV7-2 and TRBJ2-1; TRBD2 might be the D (6 bases). The V end lost 8 bases, the J end lost 8 bases, and 16 bases lay between the germline ends. The CDR3 contains 13 residues. Germline loops: CDR1 SGHTA, CDR2 FQGNSA. CDR3 sequence: CASAQGGGHEQFF. The CDR3, as DNA: TGTGCCAGCGCCCAAGGTGGAGGGCATGAGCAGTTCTTC.

The chain combines TRBV7-9 with TRBJ2-3, with TRBD2 matching over 14 bases. Germline V gives CDR1 SEHNR, CDR2 FQNEAQ (reference sequence). This CDR3 has 19 residues. With 4 bases clipped from V and 3 bases from J, the junction kept 12 bases outside the gene matches. The CDR3 DNA reads as TGTGCCAGCAGCTCCAGACTAGCGGGAGGGCCGAGGAGGACAGATACGCAGTATTTT. Translating gives CASSSRLAGGPRRTDTQYF. The complete variable domain, with remaining parts taken from reference TRBV7-9 and TRBJ2-3, reads DTGVSQNPRHKITKRGQNVTFRCDPISEHNRLYWYRQTLGQGPEFLTYFQNEAQLEKSRLLSDRFSAERPKGSFSTLEIQRTEQGDSAMYLCASSSRLAGGPRRTDTQYFGPGTRLTVL.

This clone has a handful of counts. V gene TRBV15 combines with J gene TRBJ2-5, with D maybe TRBD1 (6 bases). Per germline, CDR1 LNHNV and CDR2 YYDKDF (reference sequence). The germline V and J ends were trimmed by 0 bases and 5 bases, with 10 bases remaining between them. There are 14 residues in the CDR3. The DNA for the CDR3 is TGTGCCACCAGCAGAGATACAGGGTGGGAGACCCAGTACTTC. This sequence encodes CATSRDTGWETQYF.

This clone occurred a few times. The V and J genes are TRBV19 and TRBJ2-7; TRBD1 is a possible D gene (5 bases). The CDR3 spans 15 residues. Trimming removed 5 bases from V and 0 bases from J, with 14 bases in between. CDR1 LNHDA and CDR2 SQIVND come from the germline V gene (reference sequence). The CDR3 DNA reads as TGTGCCAGTAGTCCGGCAGGGATCAGCTCCTACGAGCAGTACTTC. It is translated as CASSPAGISSYEQYF.

This clone was observed a few times. The chain uses TRBV18 and TRBJ2-1, with a tentative D call TRBD2 (6 bases). The germline gives CDR1 KGHSH, CDR2 LQKENI. This CDR3 region has 15 residues. Trimming left V 2 bases short and J 6 bases short, with 14 bases between. The CDR3 region is CASSPYSGTGNEQFF. DNA of the CDR3: TGTGCCAGCTCACCATATTCTGGGACTGGCAATGAGCAGTTCTTC.

This clone has more than one count but fewer than ten. The chain links TRBV19 to TRBJ2-2; 14 bases match TRBD2. The germline V gene encodes CDR1 LNHDA and CDR2 SQIVND (reference sequence). With 4 bases clipped from V and 7 bases from J, the junction kept 8 bases outside the gene matches. The CDR3 has 17 amino acids. The CDR3: CASSSPGLAGAGGELFF. CDR3 DNA sequence: TGTGCCAGTAGTAGTCCGGGACTAGCGGGAGCTGGCGGGGAGCTGTTTTTT.

This clone has only a few counts. The rearrangement joins TRBV18 to TRBJ2-1; 10 bases agree with TRBD2. This CDR3 spans 14 amino acids. With 3 bases clipped from V and 9 bases from J, the junction kept 5 bases outside the gene matches. Per the germline V gene, CDR1 is KGHSH and CDR2 is LQKENI. The CDR3 spells CASSPLAGEGEQFF. CDR3 in DNA: TGTGCCAGCTCACCTCTAGCGGGAGAGGGTGAGCAGTTCTTC.

The chain is built from TRBV4-3 and TRBJ2-1, with 8 bases fitting TRBD2. Looked up from germline, CDR1 is LGHNA and CDR2 is YSLEER. This CDR3 contains 17 residues. This CDR3 reads CATGGRSGGLSYNEQFF. The CDR3 DNA reads TGCGCTACGGGGGGGCGGTCGGGAGGGCTCTCCTACAATGAGCAGTTCTTC.

This clone showed up just a few times. V and J are TRBV5-1 and TRBJ2-5; 10 bases match TRBD2. V lost 4 bases, J lost 3 bases, and 3 bases stayed unmatched. Germline CDR1 is SGHRS and CDR2 is YFSETQ. This CDR3 has 14 amino acids. CDR3 sequence: CASSPLAGEETQYF. Written as DNA, the CDR3 is TGCGCCAGCAGCCCTCTAGCGGGGGAAGAGACCCAGTACTTC.

Notes on this clone: Other DNA sequences in the same sample also yield this CDR3. The J gene is TRBJ1-5, the V gene TRBV30, with D unresolved. The CDR3 spans 13 residues. V dropped 2 bases and J dropped 2 bases, with 7 bases sitting between them. Germline V gives CDR1 GTSNPN, CDR2 SVGIG (reference sequence). The CDR3 is CAWSSEGNQPQHF. CDR3 nucleotides: TGTGCCTGGAGTTCTGAGGGCAATCAGCCCCAGCATTTT.

This chain links TRBV7-3 with TRBJ2-3; 7 bases map to TRBD1. Germline CDR1 SGHTA, CDR2 FQGTGA. The CDR3 is 13 residues long. V lost 6 bases and J lost 6; bases outside the gene matches: 6. The CDR3 reads CASRLTGPDTQYF. In nucleotides, the CDR3 is TGTGCCAGCAGGCTGACAGGGCCCGATACGCAGTATTTT.

J is TRBJ2-7 and V is TRBV19; TRBD2 agrees at 9 bases. J was trimmed by 2 bases and V by 5 bases; bases with no gene match: 4. Per germline, CDR1 LNHDA and CDR2 SQIVND (reference sequence). There are 14 residues in the CDR3. In nucleotides, the CDR3 is TGTGCCAGTAGTTTAGCGGGAGTGCCCTACGAGCAGTACTTC. Residues: CASSLAGVPYEQYF.

This clone was found a few times. The chain joins TRBV25-1 to TRBJ1-3; D possibly corresponds to TRBD1 (6 bases). Trimming cost V 0 bases and J 4 bases, with 10 bases left between them. Per the germline V gene, CDR1 is MGHDK and CDR2 is SYGVNS. The CDR3 is made up of 15 amino acids. CDR3 in amino acids: CASSEYGQLGNTIYF. The CDR3 DNA follows: TGTGCCAGCAGTGAATATGGACAGCTAGGAAACACCATATATTTT.

The chain carries TRBV5-1 and TRBJ2-5; 7 nucleotides agree with TRBD2. This CDR3 has 16 residues. Germline values: CDR1 SGHRS, CDR2 YFSETQ. Trimming cost V 0 bases and J 2 bases; bases outside gene matches: 7. The CDR3 DNA reads TGCGCCAGCAGCTTGGGCTTGCTAGCGGAGCAAGAGACCCAGTACTTC. Residues: CASSLGLLAEQETQYF.

This clone was detected a few times. This rearrangement joins TRBV5-1 to TRBJ1-2; TRBD1 might be the D (5 bases). Germline CDR1 is SGHRS and CDR2 is YFSETQ. V was shortened by 3 bases and J by 6 bases, with 9 bases between the two germline ends. The CDR3 contains 12 residues. The chain's CDR3 is CASSSSGNGYTF. The CDR3 DNA follows: TGCGCCAGCAGCTCCTCAGGGAATGGCTACACCTTC. Complete variable domain (other parts from reference TRBV5-1 and TRBJ1-2): KAGVTQTPRYLIKTRGQQVTLSCSPISGHRSVSWYQQTPGQGLQFLFEYFSETQRNKGNFPGRFSGRQFSNSRSEMNVSTLELGDSALYLCASSSSGNGYTFGSGTRLTVV.

The rearrangement joins TRBV30 to TRBJ2-3; 8 bases map to TRBD1. Per germline, CDR1 GTSNPN and CDR2 SVGIG (reference sequence). The CDR3 has 15 residues. With 4 bases clipped from V and 2 bases from J, the junction kept 8 bases outside the gene matches. This chain's CDR3 is CAWTQGAGTTDTQYF. The DNA of the CDR3 is TGTGCCTGGACTCAGGGGGCGGGTACCACAGATACGCAGTATTTT.

V is TRBV18 and J is TRBJ1-1; D might be TRBD1 (5 bases). The CDR3 is made up of 14 amino acids. The germline CDR1 and CDR2 sequences are KGHSH and LQKENI. Trimming shortened V by 3 bases and J by 0 bases, and 8 bases separated the two germline ends. In nucleotides, the CDR3 is TGTGCCAGCTCACCCGGGGGGGTGAACACTGAAGCTTTCTTT. As protein: CASSPGGVNTEAFF. Combining the CDR3 with reference TRBV18 and TRBJ1-1 gives the whole variable domain NAGVMQNPRHLVRRRGQEARLRCSPMKGHSHVYWYRQLPEEGLKFMVYLQKENIIDESGMPKERFSAEFPKEGPSILRIQQVVRGDSAAYFCASSPGGVNTEAFFGQGTRLTVV.